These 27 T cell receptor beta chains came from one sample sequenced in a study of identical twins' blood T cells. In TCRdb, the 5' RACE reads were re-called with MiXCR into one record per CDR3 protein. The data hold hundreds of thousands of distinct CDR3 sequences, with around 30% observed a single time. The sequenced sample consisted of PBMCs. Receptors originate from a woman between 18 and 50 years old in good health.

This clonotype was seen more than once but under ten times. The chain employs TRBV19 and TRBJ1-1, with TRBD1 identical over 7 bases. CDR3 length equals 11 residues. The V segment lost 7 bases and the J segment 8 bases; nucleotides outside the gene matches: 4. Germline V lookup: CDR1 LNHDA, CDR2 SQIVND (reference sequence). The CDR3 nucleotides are TGTGCCAGTACCTCAGGGGGAGAAGCTTTCTTT. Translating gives CASTSGGEAFF.

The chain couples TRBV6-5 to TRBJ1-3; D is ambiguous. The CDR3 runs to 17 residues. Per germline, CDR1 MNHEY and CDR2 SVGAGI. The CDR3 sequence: CVGSYSIRQASGNTIYF. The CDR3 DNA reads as TGTGTCGGCAGTTACTCGATAAGGCAAGCCTCTGGAAACACCATATATTTT.

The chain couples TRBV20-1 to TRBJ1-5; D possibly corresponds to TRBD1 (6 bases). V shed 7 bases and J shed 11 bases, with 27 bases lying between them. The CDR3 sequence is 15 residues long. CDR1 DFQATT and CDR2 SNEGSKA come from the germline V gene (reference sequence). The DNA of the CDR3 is TGCAGTGTTGCTCGGGGGAGTGGGGGGCTTGTTTCCCAGCATTTT. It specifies CSVARGSGGLVSQHF.

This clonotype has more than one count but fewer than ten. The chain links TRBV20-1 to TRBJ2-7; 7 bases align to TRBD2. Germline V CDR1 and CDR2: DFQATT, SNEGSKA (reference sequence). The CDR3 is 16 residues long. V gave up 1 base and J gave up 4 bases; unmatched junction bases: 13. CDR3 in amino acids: CSARGGGAAKAYEQYF. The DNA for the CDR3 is TGCAGTGCTAGAGGGGGGGGAGCAGCTAAAGCGTACGAGCAGTACTTC.

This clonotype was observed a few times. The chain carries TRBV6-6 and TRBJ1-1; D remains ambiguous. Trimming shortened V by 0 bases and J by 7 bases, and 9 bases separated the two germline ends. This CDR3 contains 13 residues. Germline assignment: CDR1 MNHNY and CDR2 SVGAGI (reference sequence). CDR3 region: CASSYSNGIEAFF. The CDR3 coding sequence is TGTGCCAGCAGTTACTCGAATGGGATTGAAGCTTTCTTT.

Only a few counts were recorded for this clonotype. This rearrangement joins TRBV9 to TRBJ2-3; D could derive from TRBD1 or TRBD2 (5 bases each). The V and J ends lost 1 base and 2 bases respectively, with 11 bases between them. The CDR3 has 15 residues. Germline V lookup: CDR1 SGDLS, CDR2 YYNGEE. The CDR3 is CASSVTWDLTDTQYF. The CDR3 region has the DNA TGTGCCAGCAGCGTAACGTGGGACCTCACAGATACGCAGTATTTT.

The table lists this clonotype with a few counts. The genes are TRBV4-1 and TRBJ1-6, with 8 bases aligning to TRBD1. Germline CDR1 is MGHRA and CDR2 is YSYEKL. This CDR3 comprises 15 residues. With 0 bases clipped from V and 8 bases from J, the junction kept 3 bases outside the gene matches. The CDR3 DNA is TGCGCCAGCAGCCAAGATCGACAGGGGTATTCACCCCTCCACTTT. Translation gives CASSQDRQGYSPLHF.

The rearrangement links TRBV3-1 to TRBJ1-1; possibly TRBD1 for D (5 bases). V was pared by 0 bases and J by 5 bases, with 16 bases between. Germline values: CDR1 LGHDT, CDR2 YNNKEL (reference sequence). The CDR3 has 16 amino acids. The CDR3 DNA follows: TGTGCCAGCAGCCAAGAGTTTGGGGGACCCCGGACTGAAGCTTTCTTT. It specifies CASSQEFGGPRTEAFF. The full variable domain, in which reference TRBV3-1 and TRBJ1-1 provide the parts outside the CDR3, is DTAVSQTPKYLVTQMGNDKSIKCEQNLGHDTMYWYKQDSKKFLKIMFSYNNKELIINETVPNRFSPKSPDKAHLNLHINSLELGDSAVYFCASSQEFGGPRTEAFFGQGTRLTVV.

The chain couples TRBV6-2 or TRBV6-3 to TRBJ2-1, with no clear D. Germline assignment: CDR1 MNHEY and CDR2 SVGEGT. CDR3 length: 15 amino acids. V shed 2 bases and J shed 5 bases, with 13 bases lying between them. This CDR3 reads CASSYGPGTDNEQFF. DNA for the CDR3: TGTGCCAGCAGTTACGGCCCGGGCACTGACAATGAGCAGTTCTTC.

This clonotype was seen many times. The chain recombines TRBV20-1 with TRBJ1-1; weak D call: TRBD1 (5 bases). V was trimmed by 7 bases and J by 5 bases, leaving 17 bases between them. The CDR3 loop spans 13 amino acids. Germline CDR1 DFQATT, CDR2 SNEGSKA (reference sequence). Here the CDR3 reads CSVGGAVETEAFF. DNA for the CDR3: TGCAGTGTCGGAGGGGCGGTGGAAACTGAAGCTTTCTTT.

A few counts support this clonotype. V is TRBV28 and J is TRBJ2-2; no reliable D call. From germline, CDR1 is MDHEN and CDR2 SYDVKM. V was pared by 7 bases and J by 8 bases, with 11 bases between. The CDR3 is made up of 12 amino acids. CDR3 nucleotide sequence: TGTGCCAGCACCCTGCCTCGGGGGGAGCTGTTTTTT. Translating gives CASTLPRGELFF.

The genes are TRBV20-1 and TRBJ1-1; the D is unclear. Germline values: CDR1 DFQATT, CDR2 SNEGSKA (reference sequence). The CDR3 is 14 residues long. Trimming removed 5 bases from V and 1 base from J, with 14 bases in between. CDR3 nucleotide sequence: TGCAGTGCTGGCCGCGGGAGCCAGAACACTGAAGCTTTCTTT. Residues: CSAGRGSQNTEAFF.

The CDR3 DNA follows: TGTGCCAGCAGCTTAGGTGCTAGCAAGGAGCAGTACTTC. It yields the protein CASSLGASKEQYF. V and J are TRBV11-2 and TRBJ2-7; D is possibly TRBD2 (5 bases). This CDR3 has 13 residues. In germline, CDR1 is SGHAT, CDR2 FQNNGV. V lost 1 base, J lost 7 bases, and 11 bases lay in between.

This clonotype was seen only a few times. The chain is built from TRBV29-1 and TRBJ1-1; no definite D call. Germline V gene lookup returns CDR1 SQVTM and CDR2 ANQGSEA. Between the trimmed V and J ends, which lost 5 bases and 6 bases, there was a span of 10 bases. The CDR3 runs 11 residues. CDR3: CSVQDLAEAFF. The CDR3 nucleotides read TGCAGCGTTCAGGACCTCGCTGAAGCTTTCTTT.

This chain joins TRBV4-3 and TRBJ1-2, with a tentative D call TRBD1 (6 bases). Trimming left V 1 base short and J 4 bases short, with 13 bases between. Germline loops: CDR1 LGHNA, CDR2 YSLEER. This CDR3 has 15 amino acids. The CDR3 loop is CASSQATGPLYGYTF. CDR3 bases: TGCGCCAGCAGCCAAGCTACAGGGCCCCTCTATGGCTACACCTTC.

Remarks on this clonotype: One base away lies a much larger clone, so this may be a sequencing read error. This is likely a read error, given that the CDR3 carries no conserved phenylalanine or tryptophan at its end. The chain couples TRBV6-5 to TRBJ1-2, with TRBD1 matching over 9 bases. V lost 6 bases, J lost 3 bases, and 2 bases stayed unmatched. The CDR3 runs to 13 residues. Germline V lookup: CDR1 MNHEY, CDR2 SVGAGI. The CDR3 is CASRRTGDYGYTI. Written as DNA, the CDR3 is TGTGCCAGCAGAAGGACAGGGGACTATGGCTACACCATC.

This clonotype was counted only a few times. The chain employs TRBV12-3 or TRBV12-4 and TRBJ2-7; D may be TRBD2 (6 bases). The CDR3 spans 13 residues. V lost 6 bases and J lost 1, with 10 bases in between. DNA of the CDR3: TGTGCCAGCAGCTGGAGGGAGTCCTACGAGCAGTACTTC. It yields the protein CASSWRESYEQYF.

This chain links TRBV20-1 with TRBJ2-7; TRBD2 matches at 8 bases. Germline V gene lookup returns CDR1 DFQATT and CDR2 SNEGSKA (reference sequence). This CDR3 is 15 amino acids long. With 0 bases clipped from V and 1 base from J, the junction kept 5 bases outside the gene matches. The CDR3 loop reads CSARDQAGVSYEQYF. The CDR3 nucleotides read TGCAGTGCTAGAGATCAAGCGGGGGTTTCCTACGAGCAGTACTTC.

The CDR3 DNA reads TGCAGTGCTAGGGGTGGGCCATCGGGAGATACGCAGTATTTT. This codes for CSARGGPSGDTQYF. This chain connects TRBV20-1 to TRBJ2-3, with unresolved D. In germline, CDR1 is DFQATT, CDR2 SNEGSKA (reference sequence). V shed 3 bases and J shed 5 bases, with 15 bases lying between them. This CDR3 has 14 amino acids.

CDR3 in amino acids: CSASTQGYGYTF. The CDR3 DNA follows: TGCAGTGCTTCGACCCAGGGGTATGGCTACACCTTC. V usage is TRBV20-1 and J usage is TRBJ1-2; TRBD1 might be the D (6 bases). This CDR3 comprises 12 residues. CDR1 and CDR2 from the germline V gene are DFQATT and SNEGSKA (reference sequence). Trimming took off 5 bases at V and 5 bases at J, with 12 bases between the two ends.

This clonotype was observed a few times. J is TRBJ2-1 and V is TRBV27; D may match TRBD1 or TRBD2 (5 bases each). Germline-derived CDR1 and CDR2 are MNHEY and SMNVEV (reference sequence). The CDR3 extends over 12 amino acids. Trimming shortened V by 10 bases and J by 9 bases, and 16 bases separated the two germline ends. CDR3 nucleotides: TGTGCCACCTCTGGGGGATCCGGTGAGCAGTTCTTC. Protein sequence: CATSGGSGEQFF.

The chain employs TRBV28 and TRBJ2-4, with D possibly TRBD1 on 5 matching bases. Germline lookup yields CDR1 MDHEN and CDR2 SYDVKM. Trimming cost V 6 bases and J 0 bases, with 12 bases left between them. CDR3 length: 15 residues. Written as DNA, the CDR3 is TGTGCCAGCAGCCTACAGGTGGTAGCCAAAAACATTCAGTACTTC. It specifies CASSLQVVAKNIQYF.

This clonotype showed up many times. The CDR3, as DNA: TGTGCCACCAGCAGAGATAAGGGACAGAATGAAAAACTGTTTTTT. Its translation: CATSRDKGQNEKLFF. V is TRBV15 and J is TRBJ1-4; 7 bases line up with TRBD1. Germline V gives CDR1 LNHNV, CDR2 YYDKDF (reference sequence). V lost 0 bases, J lost 5 bases, and 3 bases stayed unmatched. The CDR3 totals 15 residues. Full variable domain (outside the CDR3, taken from reference TRBV15 and TRBJ1-4): DAMVIQNPRYQVTQFGKPVTLSCSQTLNHNVMYWYQQKSSQAPKLLFHYYDKDFNNEADTPDNFQSRRPNTSFCFLDIRSPGLGDTAMYLCATSRDKGQNEKLFFGSGTQLSVL.

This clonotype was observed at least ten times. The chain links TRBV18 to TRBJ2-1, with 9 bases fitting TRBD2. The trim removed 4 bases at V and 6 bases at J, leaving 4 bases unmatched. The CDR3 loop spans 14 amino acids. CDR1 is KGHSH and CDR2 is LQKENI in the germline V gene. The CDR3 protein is CASSRGLASNEQFF. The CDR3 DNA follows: TGTGCCAGCTCACGGGGACTAGCAAGCAATGAGCAGTTCTTC.

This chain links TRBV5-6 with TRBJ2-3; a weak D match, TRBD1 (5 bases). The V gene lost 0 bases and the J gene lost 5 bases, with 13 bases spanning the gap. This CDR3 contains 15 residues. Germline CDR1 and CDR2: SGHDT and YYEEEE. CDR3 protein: CASSLVRGRVDTQYF. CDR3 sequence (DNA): TGTGCCAGCAGCTTGGTAAGGGGCCGGGTAGATACGCAGTATTTT. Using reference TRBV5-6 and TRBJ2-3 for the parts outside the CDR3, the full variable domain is DAGVTQSPTHLIKTRGQQVTLRCSPKSGHDTVSWYQQALGQGPQFIFQYYEEEERQRGNFPDRFSGHQFPNYSSELNVNALLLGDSALYLCASSLVRGRVDTQYFGPGTRLTVL.

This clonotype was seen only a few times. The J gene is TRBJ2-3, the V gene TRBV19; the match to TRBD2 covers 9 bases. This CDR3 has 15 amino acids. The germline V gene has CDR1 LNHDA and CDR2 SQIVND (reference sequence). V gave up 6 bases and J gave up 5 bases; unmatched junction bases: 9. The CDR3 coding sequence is TGTGCCAGTAGATTTGCTAGCGGGACAATAGATACGCAGTATTTT. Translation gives CASRFASGTIDTQYF. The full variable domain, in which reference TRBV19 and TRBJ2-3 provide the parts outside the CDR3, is DGGITQSPKYLFRKEGQNVTLSCEQNLNHDAMYWYRQDPGQGLRLIYYSQIVNDFQKGDIAEGYSVSREKKESFPLTVTSAQKNPTAFYLCASRFASGTIDTQYFGPGTRLTVL.

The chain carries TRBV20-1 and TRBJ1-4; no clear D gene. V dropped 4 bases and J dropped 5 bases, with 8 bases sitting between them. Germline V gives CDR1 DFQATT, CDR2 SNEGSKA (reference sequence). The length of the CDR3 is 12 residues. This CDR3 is CSAIQPNEKLFF. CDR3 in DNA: TGCAGTGCTATACAGCCGAATGAAAAACTGTTTTTT.